This T cell receptor (beta chain) derives from a study of cytomegalovirus exposure and HLA in healthy donors. There are 16 residues in the CDR3. Per the germline V gene, CDR1 is SGHVS and CDR2 is FNYEAQ. V shed 2 bases and J 4 bases; nucleotides not matched to a gene: 7. A multiplex PCR was run with 60 Vbeta primers and 13 Jbeta primers. Clones were sequenced by immunoSEQ multiplex PCR, and TCRdb holds only the in-frame ones, with some missing. The data contain some 190,000 clones, 60% to 80% of them singletons. The chain employs TRBV7-6 and TRBJ2-1; 8 positions agree with TRBD1. The receptor was derived from a woman in her twenties or thirties in good health and CMV-seropositive. Sequencing was done on a sample of PBMCs. As DNA, the CDR3 is TGTGCCAGCAGCTTATATTCGGACAGGGTATACAATGAGCAGTTCTTC. Amino acid sequence: CASSLYSDRVYNEQFF.